These T cell receptor beta chains were read from a single sample in a study of blood T cell repertoires in COVID-19. Assay used: immunoSEQ multiplex PCR; TCRdb lists only in-frame clones, some missing. The profile shows about 250,000 clones, roughly 83% of them singletons. Material for sequencing was peripheral blood. These receptors all come from a man aged 80 or over with acute or convalescent COVID-19. The CDR3 runs from the conserved cysteine through the conserved F or W. Fields, in order: V gene, D gene, clone size, J gene, CDR3 DNA, CDR3 protein. A D gene is named only where the DNA matches it firmly. Clone size appears in some rows only: once, few, many, or a class for an expanded clone.

TRBV19	TRBD1	.	TRBJ1-4	TGTGCCAGTAGTACGATCGGAGGTGGACGGACAGGGGGCAATGAAAAACTGTTTTTT	CASSTIGGGRTGGNEKLFF
TRBV19	TRBD1	.	TRBJ1-5	TGTGCCAGTAGTATACGGACAGGGTATCAGCCCCAGCATTTT	CASSIRTGYQPQHF
TRBV19	TRBD1	.	TRBJ1-3	TGTGCCAGTAGTAAGGAAGTCTGGGACAGGACCCCTACCTCTGGAAACACCATATATTTT	CASSKEVWDRTPTSGNTIYF
TRBV7-2	TRBD2	.	TRBJ2-7	TGTGCCAGCAGCCCAAGCCGACTAGCGGCTACCTACGAGCAGTACTTC	CASSPSRLAATYEQYF
TRBV5-1	TRBD2	.	TRBJ2-3	TGCGCCAGCAGCCCCCCGACTAGCGGCAGCACAGATACGCAGTATTTT	CASSPPTSGSTDTQYF
TRBV2	.	.	TRBJ1-6	TGTGCCAGCAGTGAGCAGCGGAATAATTCACCCCTCCACTTT	CASSEQRNNSPLHF
TRBV5-5	TRBD1	.	TRBJ1-2	TGTGCCAGCAGCTTGGTAGCGGGACAGGGCCACTATGGCTACACCTTC	CASSLVAGQGHYGYTF
TRBV3-1/TRBV3-2	TRBD2	.	TRBJ2-1	TGTGCCAGCAGCCGGGGACTAGCGGGTTACAATGAGCAGTTCTTC	CASSRGLAGYNEQFF
TRBV4-2	TRBD1	.	TRBJ1-1	TGTGCCAGCAGCCAACCGGGACAGTCTGAAGCTTTCTTT	CASSQPGQSEAFF
TRBV7-2	TRBD2	.	TRBJ2-2	TGTGCCAGCATCCAGGGACTAGTCGCCACCGGGGAGCTGTTTTTT	CASIQGLVATGELFF
TRBV7-9	TRBD1	.	TRBJ2-7	TGTGCCAGCAGCCTCCCGGGACAGGGTCTCCACGAGCAGTACTTC	CASSLPGQGLHEQYF
TRBV28	TRBD1	few	TRBJ1-6	TGTGCCAGCAGACCTTGGACAGGAGATAATTCACCCCTCCACTTT	CASRPWTGDNSPLHF
TRBV30	TRBD1	.	TRBJ1-4	TGTGCCTGGAGCGGGGGACAGGGGGCCCGAGCAACTAATGAAAAACTGTTTTTT	CAWSGGQGARATNEKLFF
TRBV27	TRBD1	once	TRBJ2-7	TGTGCCAGCAATAGACAGGGGGCGCGGTACGAGCAGTACTTC	CASNRQGARYEQYF
TRBV27	.	.	TRBJ1-1	TGTGCCAGCAGTATAACACAGGACACTGAAGCTTTCTTT	CASSITQDTEAFF
TRBV2	.	.	TRBJ2-7	TGTGCCAGCAGTGACGCGGGCAGAAGGCCCTTTCGGGAGCAGTACTTC	CASSDAGRRPFREQYF
TRBV6-2/TRBV6-3	TRBD1	.	TRBJ1-3	TGTGCCAGCAGCCCTAGACAGGGGAGCTCTGGAAACACCATATATTTT	CASSPRQGSSGNTIYF
TRBV28	TRBD1	once	TRBJ1-5	TGTGCCAGCAGTCCGAGACGGACAGGGAATCAGCCCCAGCATTTT	CASSPRRTGNQPQHF
TRBV4-1	TRBD1	.	TRBJ1-5	TGCGCCAGCAGCCAGCTACAGGGGGTAGGTCAGCCCCAGCATTTT	CASSQLQGVGQPQHF
TRBV28	.	.	TRBJ2-4	TGTGCCAGCACCCCTCCGAACAGGAAAAACATTCAGTACTTC	CASTPPNRKNIQYF
TRBV7-2	TRBD1	.	TRBJ1-5	TGTGCCAGCAGCCGGGACAGGGGGCGCGATCAGCCCCAGCATTTT	CASSRDRGRDQPQHF
TRBV27	TRBD2	.	TRBJ2-7	TGTGCCAGCAGTTTAAGCCCCGGGAGGGTCCCTTTACTGTACGAGCAGTACTTC	CASSLSPGRVPLLYEQYF
TRBV7-6	.	once	TRBJ2-1	TGTGCCAGCAGCTTACCCCAAACGGGAGCGAGGGGTGAGCAGTTCTTC	CASSLPQTGARGEQFF
TRBV12-3/TRBV12-4	TRBD1	once	TRBJ1-2	TGTGCCAGCAGTTCCATCATCTCAGGGGGAACCTTC	CASSSIISGGTF
TRBV23-1	.	.	TRBJ1-2	TGCGCCAGCAGCCTTGAGGGGGACGGAAGGGATCTATATGGCTACACCTTC	CASSLEGDGRDLYGYTF
TRBV9	.	.	TRBJ2-1	TGTGCCAGCAGCGTAGCCCCAGGGGTGGGATATGAGCAGTTCTTC	CASSVAPGVGYEQFF
TRBV29-1	TRBD1	.	TRBJ2-7	TGCAGCGTTGAAGATCCGACAGGGGGTGACTACGAGCAGTACTTC	CSVEDPTGGDYEQYF
TRBV21-1	.	.	TRBJ2-2	TGTGCCAGCAGCAGGGGACAGGGGGTAGGCGGGGAGCTGTTTTTT	CASSRGQGVGGELFF
TRBV19	TRBD1	.	TRBJ1-2	TGTGCCAGTAGTGAACCGGGACAGGGAGGCTATGGCTACACCTTC	CASSEPGQGGYGYTF
TRBV6-5	TRBD2	.	TRBJ2-2	TGTGCCAGCAGCATAGCGGGAGGGATTACCGGGGAGCTGTTTTTT	CASSIAGGITGELFF
TRBV4-1	.	.	TRBJ2-5	TGCGCCAGCAGCCAAGCGGGAGAAGAGACCCAGTACTTC	CASSQAGEETQYF
TRBV5-1	.	.	TRBJ2-3	TGCGCCAGCAGCGGTGGAGCTAGCACAGATACGCAGTATTTT	CASSGGASTDTQYF
TRBV7-2	TRBD2	.	TRBJ2-7	TGTGCCAGCAGCGCTAGCGGGAGAGACCGGTACGAGCAGTACTTC	CASSASGRDRYEQYF
TRBV10-3	.	.	TRBJ2-7	TGTGCCATCAAAGAAGGAGGGGTCTACGAGCAGTACTTC	CAIKEGGVYEQYF
TRBV7-2	TRBD1	.	TRBJ1-6	TGTGCCAGCAGCTTGTCGGACAGGCGGTATTTTTATAATTCACCCCTCCACTTT	CASSLSDRRYFYNSPLHF
TRBV6-5	.	.	TRBJ2-7	TGTGCCAGCACCCCCGCGGGACCTCAATACGAGCAGTACTTC	CASTPAGPQYEQYF
TRBV23-1	.	few	TRBJ1-5	TGCGCCAGCAGTCAGCGCCTAAGAGGTAGGAGCAATCAGCCCCAGCATTTT	CASSQRLRGRSNQPQHF
TRBV6-5	.	.	TRBJ1-2	TGTGCCAGCAGTTTAAATGGGGGCGGGGGCTACACCTTC	CASSLNGGGGYTF
TRBV18	.	.	TRBJ2-2	TGTGCCAGCTCACCACCGAGGCCCGCCGGGGAGCTGTTTTTT	CASSPPRPAGELFF
TRBV28	TRBD1	.	TRBJ1-1	TGTGCCAGCCTCAGGGGGGTCACTGAAGCTTTCTTT	CASLRGVTEAFF
TRBV2	.	.	TRBJ2-1	TGTGCCAGCAGCAGACTAGTCCCGGTTTGGTTCTTC	CASSRLVPVWFF
TRBV2	TRBD1	many	TRBJ2-1	TGTGCCAGCAGTGAGGACAGGGGGTCCCGCAATGAGCAGTTCTTC	CASSEDRGSRNEQFF
TRBV15	TRBD1	.	TRBJ2-7	TGTGCCACCAGCAGCTGGCTAGGGACAGGCCAGGAGGAGTACTTC	CATSSWLGTGQEEYF
TRBV24-1	TRBD1	.	TRBJ2-7	TGTGCCACCAGGGCGGACAGGGTGGGCGAGCAGTACTTC	CATRADRVGEQYF
TRBV18	TRBD1	.	TRBJ2-2	TGTGCCAGCTCACCACGGCAGGGGGCGGCCGGGGAGCTGTTTTTT	CASSPRQGAAGELFF
TRBV6-1	.	.	TRBJ1-2	TGTGCCAGCAGTGACCTGACAGCTAACTATGGCTACACCTTC	CASSDLTANYGYTF
TRBV2	TRBD1	.	TRBJ1-4	TGTGCCAGCAGAATGGACAGGGGGTATGAAAAACTGTTTTTT	CASRMDRGYEKLFF
TRBV6-6	.	.	TRBJ2-7	TGTGCCAGCAGTTACGGCGGATCCCGCTACGAGCAGTACTTC	CASSYGGSRYEQYF
TRBV5-4	.	.	TRBJ1-2	TGTGCCAGCAGCCCTGGGCCGCGGGGCCGGGTAGGTTATGGCTACACCTTC	CASSPGPRGRVGYGYTF
TRBV19	.	.	TRBJ1-1	TGTGCCAGTAGCGAAGGGCGGGGGGTATGGACTGAAGCTTTCTTT	CASSEGRGVWTEAFF
TRBV4-1	.	.	TRBJ1-5	TGCGCCAGCAGCCAAGGGGGGGTCCTGCGGCGGTATAGCAATCAGCCCCAGCATTTT	CASSQGGVLRRYSNQPQHF
TRBV5-5	.	.	TRBJ1-5	TGTGCCAGCAGCCGCGGGGGGGGCCCCGCTTCTTACAATCAGCCCCAGCATTTT	CASSRGGGPASYNQPQHF
TRBV30	.	.	TRBJ1-3	TGTGCCTGGAGTGTGGGGGGAGTCTCTGGAAACACCATATATTTT	CAWSVGGVSGNTIYF
TRBV5-1	.	.	TRBJ2-3	TGCGCCAGCGCTCCGGGTGCCACAGATACGCAGTATTTT	CASAPGATDTQYF
TRBV5-5	.	.	TRBJ1-5	TGTGCCAGCAGCTTGGGGTCAGGCCATAGCAATCAGCCCCAGCATTTT	CASSLGSGHSNQPQHF
TRBV11-2	TRBD1	.	TRBJ2-3	TGTGCCAGCAGCCCCGGGACAGGGAGCACAGATACGCAGTATTTT	CASSPGTGSTDTQYF